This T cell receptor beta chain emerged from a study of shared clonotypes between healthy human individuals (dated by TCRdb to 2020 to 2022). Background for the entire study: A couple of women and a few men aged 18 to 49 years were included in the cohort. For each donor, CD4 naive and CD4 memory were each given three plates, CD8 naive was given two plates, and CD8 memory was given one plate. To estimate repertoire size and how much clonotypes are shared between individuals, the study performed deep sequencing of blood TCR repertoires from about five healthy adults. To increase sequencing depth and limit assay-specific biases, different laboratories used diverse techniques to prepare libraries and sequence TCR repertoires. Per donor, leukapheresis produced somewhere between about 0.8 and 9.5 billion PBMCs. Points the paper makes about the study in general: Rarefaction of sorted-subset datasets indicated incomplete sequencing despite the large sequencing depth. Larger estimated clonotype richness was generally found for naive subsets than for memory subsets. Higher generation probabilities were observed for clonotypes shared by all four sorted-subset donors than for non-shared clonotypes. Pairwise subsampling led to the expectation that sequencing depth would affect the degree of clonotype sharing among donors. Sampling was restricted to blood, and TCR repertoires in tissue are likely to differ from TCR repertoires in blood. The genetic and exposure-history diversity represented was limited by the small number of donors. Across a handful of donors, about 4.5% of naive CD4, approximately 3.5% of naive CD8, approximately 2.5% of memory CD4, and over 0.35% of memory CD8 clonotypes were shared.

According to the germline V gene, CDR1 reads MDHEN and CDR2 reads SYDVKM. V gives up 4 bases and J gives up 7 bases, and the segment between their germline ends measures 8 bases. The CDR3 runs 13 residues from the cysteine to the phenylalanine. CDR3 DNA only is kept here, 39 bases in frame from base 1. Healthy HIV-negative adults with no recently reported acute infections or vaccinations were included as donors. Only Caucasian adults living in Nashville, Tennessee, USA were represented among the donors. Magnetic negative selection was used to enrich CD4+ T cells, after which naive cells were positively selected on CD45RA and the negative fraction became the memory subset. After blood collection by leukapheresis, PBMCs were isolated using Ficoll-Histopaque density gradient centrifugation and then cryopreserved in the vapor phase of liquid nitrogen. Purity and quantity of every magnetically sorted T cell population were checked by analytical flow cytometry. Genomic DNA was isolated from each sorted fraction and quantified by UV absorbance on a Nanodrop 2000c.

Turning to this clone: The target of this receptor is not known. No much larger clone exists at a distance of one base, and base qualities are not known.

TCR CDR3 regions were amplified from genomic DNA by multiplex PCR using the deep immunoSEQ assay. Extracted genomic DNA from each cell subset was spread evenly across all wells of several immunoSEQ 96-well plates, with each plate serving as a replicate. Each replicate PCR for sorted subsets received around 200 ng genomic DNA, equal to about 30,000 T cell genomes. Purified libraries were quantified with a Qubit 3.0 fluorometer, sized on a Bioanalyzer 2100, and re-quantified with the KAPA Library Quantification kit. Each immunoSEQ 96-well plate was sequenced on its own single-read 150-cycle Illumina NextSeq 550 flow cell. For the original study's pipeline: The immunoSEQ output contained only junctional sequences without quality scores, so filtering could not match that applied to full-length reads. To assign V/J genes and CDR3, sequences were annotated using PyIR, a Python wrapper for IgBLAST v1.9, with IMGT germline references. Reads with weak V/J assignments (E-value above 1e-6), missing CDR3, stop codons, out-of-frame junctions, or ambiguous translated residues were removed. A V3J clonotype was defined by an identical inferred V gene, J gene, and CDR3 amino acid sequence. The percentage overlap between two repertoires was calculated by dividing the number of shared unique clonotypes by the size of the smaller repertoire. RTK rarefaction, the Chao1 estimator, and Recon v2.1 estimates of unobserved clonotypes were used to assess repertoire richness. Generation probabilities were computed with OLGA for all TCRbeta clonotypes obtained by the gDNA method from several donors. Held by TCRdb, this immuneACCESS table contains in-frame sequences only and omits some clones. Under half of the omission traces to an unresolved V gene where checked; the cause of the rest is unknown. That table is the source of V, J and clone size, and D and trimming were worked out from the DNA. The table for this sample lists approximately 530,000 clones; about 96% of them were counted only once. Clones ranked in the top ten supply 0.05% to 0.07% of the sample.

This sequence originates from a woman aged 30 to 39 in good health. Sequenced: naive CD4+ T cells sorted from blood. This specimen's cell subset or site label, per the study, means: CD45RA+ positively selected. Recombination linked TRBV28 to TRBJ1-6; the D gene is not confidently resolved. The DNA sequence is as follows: TGTGCCAGCAGTTCACGACTGAATTCACCCCTCCACTTT. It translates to CASSSRLNSPLHF.